The T cell receptor (beta chain) under discussion was sequenced for a study of OX40 agonist ivuxolimab in advanced cancers. V gave up 6 bases and J gave up 4 bases; unmatched junction bases: 12. The germline gives CDR1 LGHNT, CDR2 FRNRAP. This CDR3 comprises 15 residues. Study-level points and caveats: Low normalized T-cell clonal expansion was additionally recorded for some nonresponders.

Data came from immunoSEQ multiplex PCR; TCRdb stores just in-frame clones and leaves some out. The sample has 92,000 or so clones; around 80% are singletons. With regard to this clone: Its antigen is still unknown.

This TCR was sampled from an adult with an advanced solid tumor such as melanoma, head and neck, liver or kidney cancer. The input for sequencing was CD4+ or CD8+ T cells sorted from blood, taken in a trial of the OX40 agonist ivuxolimab. This chain links TRBV12-5 with TRBJ2-7; 7 nucleotides match TRBD1. CDR3 sequence (DNA): TGTGCTAGTGGAACCCCGGGAACAGGGGCGTACGAGCAGTACTTC. This gives the protein CASGTPGTGAYEQYF.